This T cell receptor beta chain appears in the sequencing data of a study of blood T cell repertoires in COVID-19. TCRdb's table, derived via immunoSEQ multiplex PCR, lists solely in-frame clones and lacks some. The top ten hold 3.6% of the sample, which has roughly 380,000 clones, 85% seen once. This CDR3 has 16 residues. Germline V lookup: CDR1 MNHEY, CDR2 SVGAGI. The V segment lost 4 bases and the J segment 3 bases; nucleotides outside the gene matches: 8. Sequencing was done on a sample of peripheral blood. The receptor's source is a woman younger than 30 with acute or convalescent COVID-19. The chain carries TRBV6-5 and TRBJ1-2; 10 positions match TRBD1. The CDR3 DNA follows: TGTGCCAGCAGTTTCAGGGGGACAGGGGAGGACTATGGCTACACCTTC. It translates to CASSFRGTGEDYGYTF.